This passage covers 13 T cell receptor beta chains from one sample sequenced in a study of neurological immune-mediated disorders. Each CDR3 protein is one row after TCRdb ran MiXCR on the 5' RACE reads. This table has some 57,000 distinct CDR3 sequences, roughly 3.8% appearing once. Specimen: PBMCs. The receptor set was obtained from a man between 60 and 75 years old with multiple sclerosis.

This clonotype has ten or more counts. The rearrangement joins TRBV24-1 to TRBJ2-3; 7 bases match TRBD2. With 1 base clipped from V and 2 bases from J, the junction kept 5 bases outside the gene matches. Germline CDR1 is KGHDR and CDR2 is SFDVKD. The CDR3 sequence is 16 residues long. CDR3 loop: CATSDLAGFHTDTQYF. The CDR3 nucleotides are TGTGCCACCAGTGATTTAGCGGGATTCCACACAGATACGCAGTATTTT.

This clonotype was picked up many times. The chain uses TRBV20-1 and TRBJ1-2; tentatively, D is TRBD1 (5 bases). The CDR3 length is 14 residues. CDR1 DFQATT and CDR2 SNEGSKA come from the germline V gene (reference sequence). V was shortened by 4 bases and J by 0 bases, with 12 bases between the two germline ends. This chain's CDR3 is CSANRDGPNYGYTF. In DNA form, the CDR3 reads TGCAGTGCTAACCGGGACGGTCCTAACTATGGCTACACCTTC.

The gene calls are TRBV12-3 or TRBV12-4 and TRBJ2-7; 13 bases fit TRBD2. This CDR3 is built from 13 residues. The V gene end was trimmed by 6 bases and the J gene end by 13 bases; junction bases not matched to a gene: 9. In DNA, the CDR3 is TGTGCCAGCAGGGGTGTGGGACTAGCGGGAAGTTACTTC. This translates into CASRGVGLAGSYF.

This clonotype was seen a few times. V is TRBV20-1 and J is TRBJ1-6, with TRBD1 matching 7 bases. CDR3 length equals 14 residues. Per the germline V gene, CDR1 is DFQATT and CDR2 is SNEGSKA (reference sequence). V was clipped by 2 bases and J by 7 bases; unmatched bases: 5. CDR3 protein: CSARSAGGNSPLHF. CDR3 bases: TGCAGTGCTAGAAGCGCAGGGGGAAATTCACCCCTCCACTTT.

This clonotype was picked up many times. The chain couples TRBV7-3 to TRBJ1-1; a weak D match, TRBD1 (6 bases). With 5 bases removed from V and 0 bases from J, the gap between germline ends came to 10 bases. Germline-derived CDR1 and CDR2 are SGHTA and FQGTGA. This CDR3 region has 14 residues. The CDR3 sequence: CASSGRTVNTEAFF. The CDR3 DNA is TGTGCCAGCAGCGGCCGGACAGTGAACACTGAAGCTTTCTTT.

This clonotype has ten or more counts. The chain employs TRBV7-2 and TRBJ2-3; 11 bases align to TRBD2. V shed 3 bases, J shed 6 bases, and the junction held 8 bases outside the gene matches. Germline lookup yields CDR1 SGHTA and CDR2 FQGNSA. The CDR3 covers 16 residues. CDR3 bases: TGTGCCAGCAGCTTTGGAACTAGCGGGAGTCCGGATACGCAGTATTTT. As protein: CASSFGTSGSPDTQYF.

This clonotype occurred many times. The chain has TRBV5-1 and TRBJ1-5; D might be TRBD1 (6 bases). V was trimmed by 0 bases and J by 3 bases, leaving 10 bases between them. The CDR3 extends over 15 amino acids. Germline assignment: CDR1 SGHRS and CDR2 YFSETQ. Here the CDR3 DNA reads TGCGCCAGCAGCTTGGAGGGGGGATTCAATCAGCCCCAGCATTTT. Translated: CASSLEGGFNQPQHF.

This clonotype was seen ten or more times. V gene TRBV7-8 combines with J gene TRBJ1-2; the D is unclear. The CDR3 contains 14 residues. The V gene's germline CDR1 is SGHVS and CDR2 FQNEAQ. Trimming removed 1 base from V and 5 bases from J, with 11 bases in between. The CDR3 here is CASSLEVSNYGYTF. The CDR3 DNA reads TGTGCCAGCAGCTTAGAAGTCAGCAATTATGGCTACACCTTC.

The table lists this clonotype with many counts. V gene TRBV7-2 combines with J gene TRBJ2-7; the D gene is possibly TRBD1 (5 bases). V dropped 5 bases and J dropped 6 bases, with 20 bases sitting between them. Germline lookup yields CDR1 SGHTA and CDR2 FQGNSA. This CDR3 is 15 amino acids long. The CDR3 reads CASSIQGRGNSEQYF. DNA of the CDR3: TGTGCCAGCAGCATCCAGGGTAGGGGTAATAGCGAGCAGTACTTC.

Comments on this clonotype: This may be a read error: a much more frequent sequence differs by one nucleotide. V and J are TRBV3-1 and TRBJ1-5; 7 bases are shared with TRBD1. In germline, CDR1 is LGHDT, CDR2 YNNKEL (reference sequence). The CDR3 length is 14 residues. In DNA, the CDR3 is TGTGCCAGCAGCCAACCTGGACAGGATCAGCCCAAGCATTTT. Translated: CASSQPGQDQPKHF.

The rearrangement links TRBV4-1 to TRBJ2-4; TRBD2 matches 7 bases. The V segment lost 3 bases and the J segment 1 base; nucleotides outside the gene matches: 12. The V gene's germline CDR1 is MGHRA and CDR2 YSYEKL. This CDR3 spans 18 amino acids. The CDR3 loop is CASSQAAGPGGAKNIQYF. The CDR3 coding sequence is TGCGCCAGCAGCCAGGCTGCAGGGCCCGGGGGGGCCAAAAACATTCAGTACTTC.

V usage is TRBV10-3 and J usage is TRBJ2-1; D is perhaps TRBD1 (5 bases). V lost 3 bases, J lost 6 bases, and 9 bases lay in between. Germline CDR1 reads ENHRY; CDR2 reads SYGVKD. The length of the CDR3 is 13 residues. CDR3 protein: CAISDAGFNEQFF. The DNA of the CDR3 is TGTGCCATCAGTGATGCAGGGTTCAATGAGCAGTTCTTC.

This clonotype has at least ten counts. The rearrangement links TRBV20-1 to TRBJ1-4; tentative D call: TRBD1 (5 bases). Deletions cut 6 bases from V and 5 bases from J, with 22 bases between. The V gene's germline CDR1 is DFQATT and CDR2 SNEGSKA (reference sequence). CDR3 length: 16 amino acids. The CDR3 loop reads CSAESAHGTGNEKLFF. For the CDR3, the DNA is TGCAGTGCAGAGTCAGCCCACGGGACGGGAAATGAAAAACTGTTTTTT.